This T cell receptor beta chain was identified during a study of post-analysis software for immune sequencing data. Study as a whole: Several disease courses (relapsing-remitting, secondary progressive and progressive-relapsing) of multiple sclerosis were included. Study-wide results and limits: With TRBV5-6, TRBV5-1 and TRBV20-1 included, about 5 TRBV segments were more frequent in patients than in controls. In multiple sclerosis, normalized Chao1 diversity was significantly below that of controls. Under the F measure, samples that were prepared in one batch clustered strongly together.

V was clipped by 5 bases and J by 13 bases, with 14 bases between them. This CDR3 region has 11 residues. Included in the TCR beta cDNA libraries were unique molecular identifiers. The authors obtained some 500,000 cDNA molecules from around 0.96 to 9.9 million T cells. One entry per CDR3 protein, called by TCRdb with MiXCR from the PCR reads. Seen here are approximately 400,000 distinct CDR3 sequences, around a third observed once, and the top ten hold roughly an eighth. A note on this clonotype: Its antigen is currently unknown.

The chain couples TRBV12-3 or TRBV12-4 to TRBJ1-2; a weak D match, TRBD1 (6 bases). This sequence was found in a girl aged 5-17 years with multiple sclerosis. Input material: blood. The CDR3 region is CASSRDKFGTF. The CDR3 nucleotides read TGTGCCAGCAGTCGGGACAAGTTCGGCACCTTC.